This T cell receptor (beta chain) was found in a study of lymphopenia after photon versus proton radiotherapy. Study results and caveats: Better survival with proton therapy was suggested as possible, not demonstrated. Post-nadir TCR diversity decline inversely tracked overall survival among those who died. After lymphocyte nadir, photon-treated repertoires showed oligoclonal expansion, especially CD8+ Temra. Under photons, naive T cells and diversity fell while effector/memory populations rose.

Germline assignment: CDR1 SEHNR and CDR2 FQNEAQ (reference sequence). This CDR3 is built from 13 residues. The V and J ends lost 5 bases and 8 bases respectively, with 15 bases between them. Details on this clone: What it binds is unknown.

Some clones are missing from TCRdb's copy, which holds only in-frame ones; the method was immunoSEQ multiplex PCR. The sample records around 16,000 clones, 80% to 90% being singletons. The chain combines TRBV7-9 with TRBJ1-2; D remains unclear. Sequenced here: peripheral blood, sampled from a patient treated with proton-based radiotherapy. This clonotype was obtained from a woman in her sixties with cholangiocarcinoma. Some clones in this sample may be carry-over from other donors' samples. Here the CDR3 reads CASSSQRVEGYTF. For the CDR3, the DNA is TGTGCCAGCAGCAGTCAAAGGGTGGAAGGCTACACCTTC.